The 21 T cell receptor beta chains in this list originate from one sample, sequenced in a study of blood T cell repertoires in COVID-19. TCRdb's table, derived via immunoSEQ multiplex PCR, lists solely in-frame clones and lacks some. This sample carries tens of thousands of clones, approximately 81% of them seen once, and the ten largest clones take about 35%. The sample comprised peripheral blood. Receptor source: an elderly man with acute or convalescent COVID-19.

The chain links TRBV11-2 to TRBJ2-2, with 8 bases lining up with TRBD2. V dropped 3 bases and J dropped 3; count of bases not matched to a gene: 3. Germline values: CDR1 SGHAT, CDR2 FQNNGV. The CDR3 is made up of 15 amino acids. The CDR3 sequence is CASSFTSGHTGELFF. DNA for the CDR3: TGTGCCAGCAGCTTTACTAGCGGACACACCGGGGAGCTGTTTTTT.

The gene calls are TRBV11-1 and TRBJ2-4, with D maybe TRBD1 (5 bases). The CDR3 is 15 amino acids. V was cut by 5 bases and J by 1 base, with 12 bases left in between. Germline CDR1 SGHAT, CDR2 FQDESV (reference sequence). The CDR3 loop reads CASSHRKHAKNIQYF. CDR3 bases: TGTGCCAGCAGCCACAGGAAGCACGCCAAAAACATTCAGTACTTC.

The chain joins TRBV13 to TRBJ2-3; 11 bases match TRBD2. V dropped 5 bases and J dropped 7; count of bases not matched to a gene: 2. The length of the CDR3 is 13 residues. The germline V gene has CDR1 PRHDT and CDR2 FYEKMQ (reference sequence). CDR3 coding DNA: TGTGCCAGCAGCCTAGCGGGGGGAAATACGCAGTATTTT. It is translated as CASSLAGGNTQYF.

Comments on this clone: One end of the junction varies from germline; a read error may be responsible. This rearrangement joins TRBV3-1 (or the pseudogene TRBV3-2) to TRBJ2-7; the D gene is possibly TRBD1 (6 bases). The CDR3 length is 16 residues. The germline CDR1 and CDR2 sequences are LGHDT and YNNKEL (reference sequence). The CDR3 sequence: CASRQGRNRVLYEQYF. The CDR3 DNA reads as TGTGCCAGCAGACAAGGAAGGAACAGGGTACTCTACGAGCAGTACTTC.

This clone was counted only a few times. The rearrangement joins TRBV29-1 to TRBJ2-3, with no clear D. The CDR3 has 13 amino acids. With 3 bases removed from V and 3 bases from J, the gap between germline ends came to 10 bases. In germline, CDR1 is SQVTM, CDR2 ANQGSEA. The CDR3 DNA sequence: TGCAGCGTTGAGGTCACTTTTACAGATACGCAGTATTTT. Amino acid sequence: CSVEVTFTDTQYF.

This clone was seen just once. V usage is TRBV29-1 and J usage is TRBJ2-2, with 7 bases identical to TRBD1. Germline V CDR1 and CDR2: SQVTM, ANQGSEA. CDR3 size: 14 residues. With 4 bases clipped from V and 2 bases from J, the junction kept 4 bases outside the gene matches. The CDR3 region is CSVGGQKNTGELFF. CDR3 DNA sequence: TGCAGCGTTGGGGGACAGAAAAACACCGGGGAGCTGTTTTTT.

The chain employs TRBV30 and TRBJ2-5; TRBD2 agrees at 12 bases. The CDR3 runs 16 residues. Germline V gene lookup returns CDR1 GTSNPN and CDR2 SVGIG (reference sequence). The junction had 6 bases not matched to a gene; V was cut back by 2 bases and J by 2 bases. The chain's CDR3 is CAWSSLAGGRQETQYF. The DNA for the CDR3 is TGTGCCTGGAGTTCCCTAGCGGGGGGGCGACAAGAGACCCAGTACTTC. The variable domain in full, completed from reference TRBV30 and TRBJ2-5, reads SQTIHQWPATLVQPVGSPLSLECTVEGTSNPNLYWYRQAAGRGLQLLFYSVGIGQISSEVPQNLSASRPQDRQFILSSKKLLLSDSGFYLCAWSSLAGGRQETQYFGPGTRLLVL.

The chain joins TRBV28 to TRBJ1-1, with TRBD1 matching over 7 bases. This CDR3 spans 14 amino acids. Germline CDR1 is MDHEN and CDR2 is SYDVKM. V was pared by 6 bases and J by 4 bases, with 8 bases of the junction left unmatched. CDR3 sequence (DNA): TGTGCCAGCAGGTACACAGGGGATCGCACTGAAGCTTTCTTT. Residues: CASRYTGDRTEAFF.

The chain links TRBV19 to TRBJ2-1; 10 bases fit TRBD2. The CDR3 sequence is 15 residues long. CDR1 LNHDA and CDR2 SQIVND come from the germline V gene (reference sequence). The junction had 4 bases not matched to a gene; V was cut back by 5 bases and J by 3 bases. The CDR3 protein is CASSLLAGSYNEQFF. The CDR3 DNA reads as TGTGCCAGTAGTTTACTAGCGGGGAGCTACAATGAGCAGTTCTTC.

The rearrangement links TRBV5-6 to TRBJ2-5; 8 nucleotides match TRBD1. The CDR3 contains 17 residues. Germline CDR1 reads SGHDT; CDR2 reads YYEEEE. Losses at the gene ends were 1 base for V and 0 bases for J; bases not matched to a gene: 8. The CDR3, as DNA: TGTGCCAGCAGCTTGCGTAGGACAGGGTCCTACCAAGAGACCCAGTACTTC. Protein: CASSLRRTGSYQETQYF. Supplemented by reference TRBV5-6 and TRBJ2-5, the full variable domain reads DAGVTQSPTHLIKTRGQQVTLRCSPKSGHDTVSWYQQALGQGPQFIFQYYEEEERQRGNFPDRFSGHQFPNYSSELNVNALLLGDSALYLCASSLRRTGSYQETQYFGPGTRLLVL.

CDR3: CASTRNNNSPLHF. CDR3 DNA sequence: TGTGCCAGCACCAGAAACAATAATTCACCCCTCCACTTT. This chain uses TRBV2 with TRBJ1-6; unclear D gene. CDR1 and CDR2 (germline): SNHLY, FYNNEI. V was trimmed by 7 bases and J by 5 bases, leaving 9 bases between them. The CDR3 runs to 13 residues. The full variable domain, completed using reference TRBV2 and TRBJ1-6, is EPEVTQTPSHQVTQMGQEVILRCVPISNHLYFYWYRQILGQKVEFLVSFYNNEISEKSEIFDDQFSVERPDGSNFTLKIRSTKLEDSAMYFCASTRNNNSPLHFGNGTRLTVT.

This clone has only a few counts. This chain uses TRBV5-1 with TRBJ1-1; 8 nucleotides match TRBD1. The junction had 8 bases not matched to a gene; V was cut back by 5 bases and J by 5 bases. This CDR3 has 14 residues. The germline gives CDR1 SGHRS, CDR2 YFSETQ. CDR3: CASSAGGRGTEAFF. The CDR3 DNA sequence: TGCGCCAGCAGTGCAGGGGGCAGGGGGACTGAAGCTTTCTTT. The full variable domain, rest sourced from reference TRBV5-1 and TRBJ1-1, is KAGVTQTPRYLIKTRGQQVTLSCSPISGHRSVSWYQQTPGQGLQFLFEYFSETQRNKGNFPGRFSGRQFSNSRSEMNVSTLELGDSALYLCASSAGGRGTEAFFGQGTRLTVV.

This chain connects TRBV19 to TRBJ1-2; possible D gene TRBD1, 5 bases. V shed 2 bases and J shed 0 bases, with 19 bases lying between them. CDR1 is LNHDA and CDR2 is SQIVND in the germline V gene (reference sequence). This CDR3 comprises 18 residues. The DNA of the CDR3 is TGTGCCAGTAGTATATTCGGGACTATCGACGGATCTAACTATGGCTACACCTTC. Translation: CASSIFGTIDGSNYGYTF.

The rearrangement links TRBV19 to TRBJ2-7, with D hard to call. Germline CDR1 LNHDA, CDR2 SQIVND (reference sequence). The length of the CDR3 is 16 residues. The V end was cut by 3 bases, the J end by 0 bases, with 15 bases between. CDR3 coding DNA: TGTGCCAGTAGTATCTGCAGGCCAAAAACCTCCTACGAGCAGTACTTC. It is translated as CASSICRPKTSYEQYF.

This CDR3 is CASSLALAGGLNEQFF. The CDR3 bases are TGTGCCAGTAGTCTCGCGCTAGCGGGGGGGCTCAATGAGCAGTTCTTC. The rearrangement joins TRBV19 to TRBJ2-1, with 12 bases identical to TRBD2. CDR1 and CDR2 (germline): LNHDA, SQIVND (reference sequence). The junction had 8 bases not matched to a gene; V was cut back by 5 bases and J by 6 bases. This CDR3 has 16 residues.

The chain couples TRBV12-3 or TRBV12-4 to TRBJ2-3; D is perhaps TRBD2 (5 bases). This CDR3 has 12 residues. V shed 4 bases and J shed 6 bases, with 8 bases lying between them. This CDR3 is CASSSGSDTQYF. CDR3 sequence (DNA): TGTGCCAGCAGTTCGGGGTCGGATACGCAGTATTTT.

The chain combines TRBV3-1 (or the pseudogene TRBV3-2) with TRBJ2-2; possible D gene TRBD2, 6 bases. Per the germline V gene, CDR1 is LGHDT and CDR2 is YNNKEL (reference sequence). Between the trimmed V and J ends, which lost 5 bases and 1 base, there was a span of 20 bases. CDR3 length: 18 amino acids. CDR3 DNA: TGTGCCAGCAGCTCCGCCGCGTCGGGCGGGGTGAACACCGGGGAGCTGTTTTTT. It yields the protein CASSSAASGGVNTGELFF.

This clone was seen only once. V gene TRBV6-5 combines with J gene TRBJ2-7; 9 bases fit TRBD1. From germline, CDR1 is MNHEY and CDR2 SVGAGI. Unmatched junction bases numbered 13, after V lost 6 bases and J lost 4 bases. The CDR3 contains 16 residues. CDR3 in amino acids: CASSYRDPGQGYEQYF. CDR3 nucleotide sequence: TGTGCCAGCAGCTACCGGGACCCGGGACAGGGATACGAGCAGTACTTC.

Turning to this clone: A junction end diverges from the germline sequence, so it may reflect a read error. The chain is built from TRBV7-9 and TRBJ2-2, with 11 bases identical to TRBD2. CDR1 is SEHNR and CDR2 is FQNEAQ in the germline V gene (reference sequence). The CDR3 loop spans 15 amino acids. The DNA for the CDR3 is TGTGCCAGCAGTTTAGGACTAGCGGGCACCGGGGAGCTGTTTTTT. Translating it yields CASSLGLAGTGELFF.

The rearrangement links TRBV19 to TRBJ1-1; D is unclear. Germline-derived CDR1 and CDR2 are LNHDA and SQIVND (reference sequence). The V gene lost 1 base and the J gene lost 1 base, with 7 bases spanning the gap. The CDR3 consists of 14 residues. This CDR3 is CASSIGRANTEAFF. In DNA form, the CDR3 reads TGTGCCAGTAGTATAGGGAGGGCGAACACTGAAGCTTTCTTT.

This clone was seen only a few times. V and J are TRBV2 and TRBJ2-7, with 7 positions matching TRBD1. V dropped 7 bases and J dropped 2; count of bases not matched to a gene: 5. The CDR3 is 13 amino acids. The germline V gene encodes CDR1 SNHLY and CDR2 FYNNEI. CDR3 protein: CASNPDRTYEQYF. The CDR3 DNA reads as TGTGCCAGCAACCCGGACAGGACCTACGAGCAGTACTTC.